The 11 T cell receptor beta chains below all came from one sample that was sequenced in a study of shared clonotypes between healthy human individuals. Measured with immunoSEQ multiplex PCR; TCRdb has only the in-frame clones, and not every one. The sample consists of roughly 2 million clones, approximately 95% of them appearing once. The sample comprised naive CD4+ T cells sorted from blood. The sample's subset: CD45RA+ positively selected. These TCRs come from a man aged 18 to 35 in good health.

The chain is built from TRBV6-1 and TRBJ1-1; 7 positions match TRBD1. The CDR3 spans 14 residues. V was clipped by 5 bases and J by 5 bases; unmatched bases: 8. CDR1 and CDR2 (germline): MNHNS, SASEGT. CDR3 sequence (DNA): TGTGCCAGCAGTCCCGGGACAGTCGGGACTGAAGCTTTCTTT. Protein product: CASSPGTVGTEAFF.

This chain joins TRBV7-2 and TRBJ2-4; D gene unclear. Trimming cost V 4 bases and J 9 bases, with 13 bases left between them. This CDR3 region has 13 residues. Germline V lookup: CDR1 SGHTA, CDR2 FQGNSA. Here the CDR3 reads CASSSPTVGIQYF. In DNA form, the CDR3 reads TGTGCCAGCAGCTCCCCGACGGTGGGCATTCAGTACTTC. The full variable domain, with the rest looked up from reference TRBV7-2 and TRBJ2-4, is GAGVSQSPSNKVTEKGKDVELRCDPISGHTALYWYRQSLGQGLEFLIYFQGNSAPDKSGLPSDRFSAERTGGSVSTLTIQRTQQEDSAVYLCASSSPTVGIQYFGAGTRLSVL.

The chain couples TRBV18 to TRBJ2-7; possibly TRBD1 for D (5 bases). This CDR3 region has 14 residues. The germline gives CDR1 KGHSH, CDR2 LQKENI. V dropped 0 bases and J dropped 3 bases, with 9 bases sitting between them. The CDR3 spells CASSPPGLNYEQYF. CDR3 DNA: TGTGCCAGCTCACCACCGGGGCTAAACTACGAGCAGTACTTC.

The rearrangement links TRBV6-6 to TRBJ1-2; possibly TRBD1 for D (6 bases). CDR3 length equals 13 residues. Germline V lookup: CDR1 MNHNY, CDR2 SVGAGI (reference sequence). V was cut by 5 bases and J by 8 bases, with 15 bases left in between. CDR3 coding DNA: TGTGCCAGCAGTCGCGGACAGCCCCCGGGCTACACCTTC. The encoded protein is CASSRGQPPGYTF.

The gene calls are TRBV11-2 and TRBJ2-7; D gene unclear. V dropped 0 bases and J dropped 3 bases, with 6 bases sitting between them. CDR1 and CDR2 from the germline V gene are SGHAT and FQNNGV. The CDR3 is 13 amino acids. This CDR3 is CASSLDQGYEQYF. In nucleotides, the CDR3 is TGTGCCAGCAGCTTAGATCAAGGCTACGAGCAGTACTTC.

A remark on this clone: Other nucleotide sequences from this sample produce the same CDR3. The rearrangement uses TRBV2 and TRBJ1-1; the D is unclear. Trimming pared 7 bases from V and 1 base from J, leaving 4 bases between. CDR3 length: 11 residues. Looked up from germline, CDR1 is SNHLY and CDR2 is FYNNEI. This CDR3 is CASTANTEAFF. CDR3 nucleotides: TGTGCCAGCACTGCGAACACTGAAGCTTTCTTT.

This clone occurred a few times. The same CDR3 also results from other DNA sequences found in this sample. The rearrangement uses TRBV30 and TRBJ2-6; D possibly corresponds to TRBD1 (6 bases). The V gene lost 3 bases and the J gene lost 0 bases, with 6 bases spanning the gap. Germline V gives CDR1 GTSNPN, CDR2 SVGIG (reference sequence). CDR3 size: 14 residues. The CDR3 nucleotides read TGTGCCTGGAGCAGGGGCTCTGGGGCCAACGTCCTGACTTTC. Residues: CAWSRGSGANVLTF.

As concerns this clone: An end of the junction does not agree with germline; a read error may underlie this. The J gene is TRBJ2-1, the V gene TRBV7-7; the D is unclear. The CDR3 spans 13 residues. CDR1 and CDR2 (germline): SSHAT, FNYEAQ (reference sequence). The CDR3 protein is CASSSQPNNEQFF. The CDR3 DNA sequence: TGTGCTAGCAGCTCCCAACCAAACAATGAGCAGTTCTTC.

On this clone: The same CDR3 can be traced to other DNA sequences in this sample. V gene TRBV7-9 combines with J gene TRBJ1-1; no clear D. CDR1 is SEHNR and CDR2 is FQNEAQ in the germline V gene (reference sequence). Between the trimmed V and J ends, which lost 2 bases and 4 bases, there was a span of 5 bases. This CDR3 contains 12 residues. This CDR3 reads CASSLLSTEAFF. For the CDR3, the DNA is TGTGCCAGCAGCTTACTATCCACTGAAGCTTTCTTT.

A remark on this clone: This sample includes further DNA sequences coding for the same CDR3. V usage is TRBV5-1 and J usage is TRBJ2-5; no definite D call. CDR1 SGHRS and CDR2 YFSETQ come from the germline V gene. This CDR3 has 14 residues. Trimming stripped 1 base from V and 2 bases from J, with 9 bases between. CDR3 sequence reads: CASSLRWRQETQYF. CDR3 sequence (DNA): TGCGCCAGCAGCTTGAGATGGAGACAAGAGACCCAGTACTTC. Combining the CDR3 with reference TRBV5-1 and TRBJ2-5 gives the whole variable domain KAGVTQTPRYLIKTRGQQVTLSCSPISGHRSVSWYQQTPGQGLQFLFEYFSETQRNKGNFPGRFSGRQFSNSRSEMNVSTLELGDSALYLCASSLRWRQETQYFGPGTRLLVL.

This clone was seen only a few times. The V call is TRBV5-4, the J call TRBJ2-5; TRBD2 matches at 11 bases. The J call may be wrong; the DNA end is better matched by TRBJ2-7. This CDR3 is built from 14 residues. The germline V gene encodes CDR1 SGHNT and CDR2 YYREEE (reference sequence). CDR3 sequence reads: CASSSPLAGGEQYF. In DNA, the CDR3 is TGTGCCAGCAGCAGCCCTCTAGCGGGAGGCGAGCAGTACTTC.